This T cell receptor beta chain is drawn from a study of cytomegalovirus exposure and HLA in healthy donors. As for the study in general: A previous analysis identified 100 million to 120 million unique TCR beta sequences derived from about 180 million T cells.

The germline CDR1 and CDR2 sequences are MNHEY and SMNVEV (reference sequence). Unmatched junction bases numbered 10, after V lost 5 bases and J lost 6 bases. This CDR3 has 14 residues. The study's findings and limits: Later analysis found that TCR beta chains associated with HLA were more clonally expanded than other, equally common chains. The majority of CMV-associated TCR beta chains were reported as apparently HLA-restricted in a later analysis. Relative to the approximately 680-donor mean, N-insertions were reportedly fewer in an Asian-associated ancestry cluster in a later analysis.

The primer mix had 60 Vbeta and 13 Jbeta primers. Assay used: immunoSEQ multiplex PCR; TCRdb lists only in-frame clones, some missing. The top ten clones hold less than 3.5% of a sample with about 200,000 clones, 75% to 90% of them seen once. To note about this clone: Its cognate antigen is unknown.

The rearrangement links TRBV27 to TRBJ2-7; 7 bases fit TRBD1. Sequencing was carried out using PBMCs. The receptor comes from a woman aged 35 to 49 in good health and CMV-seronegative. CDR3 DNA: TGTGCCAGCAGTCCACAGGGGACGGTAGGCGAGCAGTACTTC. This encodes CASSPQGTVGEQYF.